This T cell receptor (beta chain) was captured by sequencing in a study of OX40 agonist ivuxolimab in advanced cancers. Turning to the study itself: The study reported partial responses in three patients: one hepatocellular carcinoma, two cutaneous melanoma.

Regarding the study as a whole: Clones of CD4+ and CD8+ blood T cells grew by week 6 at doses of 0.1 to 3.0 mg/kg.

About this clone itself: Its antigen is not identified.

Libraries were prepared by immunoSEQ multiplex PCR; TCRdb keeps only in-frame clonotypes and omits some of them. The table lists over 25,000 clones, around 80% of them singletons, with less than 30% in the top ten. Per the germline V gene, CDR1 is SGHRS and CDR2 is YFSETQ. The CDR3 runs 18 residues. The J segment lost 4 bases and the V segment lost 4 bases, leaving 16 bases of the junction unmatched. The source was CD4+ or CD8+ T cells sorted from blood, collected in a trial of the OX40 agonist ivuxolimab. V and J are TRBV5-1 and TRBJ2-1; 8 bases line up with TRBD2. This receptor was taken from an adult with an advanced solid tumor such as melanoma, head and neck, liver or kidney cancer. CDR3 nucleotide sequence: TGCGCCAGCAGCCTTGGTTTCTCTAGCGGGTTTGAATACAATGAGCAGTTCTTC. Translating it yields CASSLGFSSGFEYNEQFF.